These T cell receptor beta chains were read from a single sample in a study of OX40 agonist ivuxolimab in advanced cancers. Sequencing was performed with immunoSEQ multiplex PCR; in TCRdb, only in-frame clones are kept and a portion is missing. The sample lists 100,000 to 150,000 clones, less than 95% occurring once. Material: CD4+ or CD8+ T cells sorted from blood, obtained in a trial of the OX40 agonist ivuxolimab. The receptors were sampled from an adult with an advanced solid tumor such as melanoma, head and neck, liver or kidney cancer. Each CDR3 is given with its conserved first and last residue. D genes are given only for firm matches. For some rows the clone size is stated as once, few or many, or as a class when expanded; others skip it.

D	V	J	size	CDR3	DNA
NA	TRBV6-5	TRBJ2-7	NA	CASSYAVNQGEQYF	TGTGCCAGCAGTTACGCAGTAAACCAGGGCGAGCAGTACTTC
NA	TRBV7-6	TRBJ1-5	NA	CASSVGGVGQPQHF	TGTGCCAGCAGCGTAGGTGGGGTAGGGCAGCCCCAGCATTTT
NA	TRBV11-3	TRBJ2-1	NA	CASSLDEVFNEQFF	TGTGCCAGCAGCTTAGATGAGGTGTTCAATGAGCAGTTCTTC
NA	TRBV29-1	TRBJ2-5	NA	CSVAANQETQYF	TGCAGCGTTGCTGCAAACCAAGAGACCCAGTACTTC
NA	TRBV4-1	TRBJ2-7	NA	CASSQGDSYEQYF	TGCGCCAGCAGCCAAGGAGACAGCTACGAGCAGTACTTC
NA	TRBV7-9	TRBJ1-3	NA	CASSLGRSGNTIYF	TGTGCCAGCAGCTTAGGGCGCTCTGGAAACACCATATATTTT
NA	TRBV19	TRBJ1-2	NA	CASTDQSRAGGYTF	TGTGCCAGTACCGACCAAAGCAGGGCTGGCGGCTACACCTTC
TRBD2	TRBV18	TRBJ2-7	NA	CASSPPASGYEQYF	TGTGCCAGCTCACCACCGGCTAGCGGCTACGAGCAGTACTTC
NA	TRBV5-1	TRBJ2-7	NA	CASSPRQDLGEQYF	TGCGCCAGCAGCCCACGACAGGATTTGGGCGAGCAGTACTTC
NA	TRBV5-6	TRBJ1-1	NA	CASSLPQNTEAFF	TGTGCCAGCAGCTTGCCCCAGAACACTGAAGCTTTCTTT
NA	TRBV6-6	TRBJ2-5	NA	CASSPQETQYF	TGTGCCAGCAGTCCCCAAGAGACCCAGTACTTC
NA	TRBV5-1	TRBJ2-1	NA	CASSSMYNEQFF	TGCGCCAGCAGCTCAATGTACAATGAGCAGTTCTTC
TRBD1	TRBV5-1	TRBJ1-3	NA	CASSPETGGGGNTIYF	TGCGCCAGCAGCCCGGAGACAGGGGGAGGTGGAAACACCATATATTTT
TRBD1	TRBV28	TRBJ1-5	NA	CASSADRFQPQHF	TGTGCCAGCAGTGCGGACAGGTTCCAGCCCCAGCATTTT
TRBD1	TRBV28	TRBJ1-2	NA	CASSSSGTGSYGYTF	TGTGCCAGCAGTTCTTCCGGGACAGGGTCCTATGGCTACACCTTC
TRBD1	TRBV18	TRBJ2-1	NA	CASSPSTGYAGNEQFF	TGTGCCAGCTCACCCTCGACAGGGTATGCGGGCAATGAGCAGTTCTTC
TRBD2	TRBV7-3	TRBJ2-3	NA	CASSSGIAGGPTDTQYF	TGTGCCAGCAGCTCAGGAATAGCGGGAGGGCCAACAGATACGCAGTATTTT
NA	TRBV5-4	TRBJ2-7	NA	CASNLSGQDEQYF	TGTGCCAGCAACCTTTCGGGGCAAGACGAGCAGTACTTC
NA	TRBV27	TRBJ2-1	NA	CASRGQLGSGPREQFF	TGTGCCAGCAGAGGTCAATTGGGGAGTGGGCCCCGAGAGCAGTTCTTC
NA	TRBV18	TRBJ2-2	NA	CASSLQLSDAAGELFF	TGTGCCAGCTCACTACAGTTGAGCGATGCCGCCGGGGAGCTGTTTTTT
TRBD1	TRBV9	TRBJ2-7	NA	CASSVEQGWEQYF	TGTGCCAGCAGCGTAGAACAGGGGTGGGAGCAGTACTTC
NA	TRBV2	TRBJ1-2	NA	CASPLGGIPNYGYTF	TGTGCCAGCCCGTTGGGGGGGATCCCTAACTATGGCTACACCTTC
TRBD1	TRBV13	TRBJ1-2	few	CASSLRNRGLEGYTF	TGTGCCAGCAGCTTACGGAACAGGGGGCTTGAGGGCTACACCTTC
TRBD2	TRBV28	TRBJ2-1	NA	CASTMGGFPYNEQFF	TGTGCCAGCACCATGGGGGGGTTCCCCTACAATGAGCAGTTCTTC
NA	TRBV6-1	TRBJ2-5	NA	CASSDDRKQTQYF	TGTGCCAGCAGTGATGACCGTAAACAGACCCAGTACTTC
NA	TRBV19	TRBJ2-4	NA	CASSGVSGGSFKNIQYF	TGTGCCAGTAGTGGGGTTTCAGGGGGGTCGTTCAAAAACATTCAGTACTTC
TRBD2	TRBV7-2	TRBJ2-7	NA	CASSLGTSPYEQYF	TGTGCCAGCAGCTTAGGGACTAGTCCCTACGAGCAGTACTTC
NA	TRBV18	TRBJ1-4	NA	CASSKGTPRRTTNEKLFF	TGTGCCAGCTCAAAAGGGACTCCTCGGCGGACCACTAATGAAAAACTGTTTTTT
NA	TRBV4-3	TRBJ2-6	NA	CASSQYAGASGANVLTF	TGCGCCAGCAGCCAATATGCTGGGGCCTCTGGGGCCAACGTCCTGACTTTC
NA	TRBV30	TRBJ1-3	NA	CAWNPTGSNSGNTIYF	TGTGCCTGGAACCCTACCGGGTCTAACTCTGGAAACACCATATATTTT
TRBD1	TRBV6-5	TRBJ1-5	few	CASSPTGGTNQPQHF	TGTGCCAGCAGTCCAACAGGGGGTACCAATCAGCCCCAGCATTTT
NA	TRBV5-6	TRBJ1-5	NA	CASSLRGFGNQPQHF	TGTGCCAGCAGCCTCAGGGGATTTGGGAATCAGCCCCAGCATTTT